The rows below give T cell receptor beta chains drawn from one sample of a study of T cell responses to AZD1222 COVID-19 vaccine. Using immunoSEQ multiplex PCR, the repertoire was profiled, and TCRdb retains in-frame clones only, with some absent. Counted here are 130,000 to 150,000 clones, roughly 90% occurring once; the ten biggest clones make up about 5.4%. The source material was peripheral blood, sampled 28 days after the second dose of the MenACWY control vaccine. These TCRs come from an adult who received the MenACWY meningococcal vaccine as a control. Each CDR3 is given with its conserved first and last residue. Each record gives: CDR3 DNA, CDR3 protein, clone size, V gene, D gene, J gene. A D gene is named only where the DNA matches it firmly. Size values are once, few and many counts, or a class for expanded clones, and some rows have none.

cdr3_nt: TGTGCCAGCAGCCCGGACTCGGCTGCCGGCACAGATACGCAGTATTTT; cdr3_aa: CASSPDSAAGTDTQYF; clone_size: -; v_call: TRBV9; d_call: -; j_call: TRBJ2-3
cdr3_nt: TGTGCCAGCAGTCAGCCTGGCTTTTATGGCTACACCTTC; cdr3_aa: CASSQPGFYGYTF; clone_size: -; v_call: TRBV6-5; d_call: -; j_call: TRBJ1-2
cdr3_nt: TGTGCCAGCAGCCCCGGAAGCAATCAGCCCCAGCATTTT; cdr3_aa: CASSPGSNQPQHF; clone_size: -; v_call: TRBV7-2; d_call: -; j_call: TRBJ1-5
cdr3_nt: TGTGCCATCAGTAGACGGACACGAAATGAAAAACTGTTTTTT; cdr3_aa: CAISRRTRNEKLFF; clone_size: -; v_call: TRBV30; d_call: -; j_call: TRBJ1-4
cdr3_nt: TGTGCCAGCAGCTTTACTAGCGCGACGTACAATGAGCAGTTCTTC; cdr3_aa: CASSFTSATYNEQFF; clone_size: -; v_call: TRBV7-3; d_call: TRBD2; j_call: TRBJ2-1
cdr3_nt: TGTGCCAGCAGCCCCTTAACCTCCAATCAGCCCCAGCATTTT; cdr3_aa: CASSPLTSNQPQHF; clone_size: -; v_call: TRBV7-9; d_call: -; j_call: TRBJ1-5
cdr3_nt: TGTGCCAGCAGTTTCAGGCAGCCGAATTCACCCCTCCACTTT; cdr3_aa: CASSFRQPNSPLHF; clone_size: -; v_call: TRBV27; d_call: -; j_call: TRBJ1-6
cdr3_nt: TGTGCCTGGAGTGTACGAGGGGGGCCTCAGCCCCAGCATTTT; cdr3_aa: CAWSVRGGPQPQHF; clone_size: -; v_call: TRBV30; d_call: -; j_call: TRBJ1-5
cdr3_nt: TGCAGCGTCCCAACCAGCAGTACCGAGCAGTACTTC; cdr3_aa: CSVPTSSTEQYF; clone_size: -; v_call: TRBV29-1; d_call: -; j_call: TRBJ2-7
cdr3_nt: TGTGCCAGCAGTTACGACGACAGGAACACTGAAGCTTTCTTT; cdr3_aa: CASSYDDRNTEAFF; clone_size: -; v_call: TRBV6-6; d_call: -; j_call: TRBJ1-1
cdr3_nt: TGTGCCAGCAGCTTTTTTTCACTAGCGGGGGGCTCAGATACGCAGTATTTT; cdr3_aa: CASSFFSLAGGSDTQYF; clone_size: -; v_call: TRBV7-2; d_call: TRBD2; j_call: TRBJ2-3
cdr3_nt: TGTGCCAGCAGCCCCCGACAACCGGGAAAACTGTTTTTT; cdr3_aa: CASSPRQPGKLFF; clone_size: -; v_call: TRBV6-2/TRBV6-3; d_call: -; j_call: TRBJ1-4
cdr3_nt: TGCGCCAGCAGCCAAGAATTAGGGAGCGGCAAAGAGACCCAGTACTTC; cdr3_aa: CASSQELGSGKETQYF; clone_size: -; v_call: TRBV4-1; d_call: -; j_call: TRBJ2-5
cdr3_nt: TGTGCCAGCAGGGCGACAGGGGGCAGTTTCACTGAAGCTTTCTTT; cdr3_aa: CASRATGGSFTEAFF; clone_size: -; v_call: TRBV7-9; d_call: TRBD1; j_call: TRBJ1-1
cdr3_nt: TGTGCCAGCTCACTTAGGACTAGCGGAGACACCGGGGAGCTGTTTTTT; cdr3_aa: CASSLRTSGDTGELFF; clone_size: -; v_call: TRBV18; d_call: TRBD2; j_call: TRBJ2-2
cdr3_nt: TGCGCCAGCAGCCTCTGGACTGGCGAGCAGTTCTTC; cdr3_aa: CASSLWTGEQFF; clone_size: -; v_call: TRBV4-1; d_call: -; j_call: TRBJ2-1
cdr3_nt: TGTGCCAGCACCGTGACAGTCCAAGAGACCCAGTACTTC; cdr3_aa: CASTVTVQETQYF; clone_size: -; v_call: TRBV7-8; d_call: -; j_call: TRBJ2-5
cdr3_nt: TGTGCCAGTAGCATAACAGGGGGCGGGACTGAAGCTTTCTTT; cdr3_aa: CASSITGGGTEAFF; clone_size: -; v_call: TRBV19; d_call: TRBD1; j_call: TRBJ1-1
cdr3_nt: TGTGCCAGCCTTTCAATTGATTCCTGGGGGACTGAAGCTTTCTTT; cdr3_aa: CASLSIDSWGTEAFF; clone_size: -; v_call: TRBV28; d_call: -; j_call: TRBJ1-1
cdr3_nt: TGTGCCAGCAGCTTTCATAGCGGGGGAGGCGCAGATACGCAGTATTTT; cdr3_aa: CASSFHSGGGADTQYF; clone_size: once; v_call: TRBV11-1; d_call: TRBD2; j_call: TRBJ2-3
cdr3_nt: TGTGCCAGCAGCCCGACTAGCGCCCTCTACGAGCAGTACTTC; cdr3_aa: CASSPTSALYEQYF; clone_size: -; v_call: TRBV9; d_call: TRBD2; j_call: TRBJ2-7
cdr3_nt: TGTGCCAGCAGTTTATCCGGTTACGTTGGAGGCTACACCTTC; cdr3_aa: CASSLSGYVGGYTF; clone_size: once; v_call: TRBV27; d_call: -; j_call: TRBJ1-2
cdr3_nt: TGTGCCAGTAGTATTGCCCGACTAGCGGGGAGTGAGACCCAGTACTTC; cdr3_aa: CASSIARLAGSETQYF; clone_size: -; v_call: TRBV19; d_call: TRBD2; j_call: TRBJ2-5
cdr3_nt: TGCGCCAGCAGCCAAAACGCAGGGGCAGGGGGAAACACCATATATTTT; cdr3_aa: CASSQNAGAGGNTIYF; clone_size: once; v_call: TRBV4-3; d_call: -; j_call: TRBJ1-3
cdr3_nt: TGTGCCAGCAGTCCCCAGGGCAGGCAGAACACTGAAGCTTTCTTT; cdr3_aa: CASSPQGRQNTEAFF; clone_size: once; v_call: TRBV27; d_call: -; j_call: TRBJ1-1
cdr3_nt: TGTGCCAGTAGTTTCCGGTCTTCTCATAATTCACCCCTCCACTTT; cdr3_aa: CASSFRSSHNSPLHF; clone_size: -; v_call: TRBV19; d_call: -; j_call: TRBJ1-6
cdr3_nt: TGTGCCAGCAGCCACGCGGGGGGCTCCTACAATGAGCAGTTCTTC; cdr3_aa: CASSHAGGSYNEQFF; clone_size: -; v_call: TRBV7-2; d_call: TRBD2; j_call: TRBJ2-1
cdr3_nt: TGTGCCAGCAGTTACTCTATCAGGGGGGTCTACGAGCAGTACTTC; cdr3_aa: CASSYSIRGVYEQYF; clone_size: -; v_call: TRBV6-5; d_call: -; j_call: TRBJ2-7
cdr3_nt: TGTGCCACCGCCGGGGGGGCGCGTAATGAGCAGTTCTTC; cdr3_aa: CATAGGARNEQFF; clone_size: -; v_call: TRBV28; d_call: TRBD2; j_call: TRBJ2-1
cdr3_nt: TGTGCCAGCAGTACGACTCGGGGGACGAATGAGCAGTTCTTC; cdr3_aa: CASSTTRGTNEQFF; clone_size: -; v_call: TRBV28; d_call: -; j_call: TRBJ2-1
cdr3_nt: TGTGCCAGCAGTACAGGGGGCAGACAGCCCCAGCATTTT; cdr3_aa: CASSTGGRQPQHF; clone_size: -; v_call: TRBV6-5; d_call: TRBD1; j_call: TRBJ1-5
cdr3_nt: TGTGCTAGTGGTTTGGCGGGACTCTTCTCCTACGAGCAGTACTTC; cdr3_aa: CASGLAGLFSYEQYF; clone_size: -; v_call: TRBV12-5; d_call: -; j_call: TRBJ2-7
cdr3_nt: TGTGCCAGCAGCCCTCCCCCGGAGGGTGAAAAACTGTTTTTT; cdr3_aa: CASSPPPEGEKLFF; clone_size: -; v_call: TRBV7-9; d_call: -; j_call: TRBJ1-4
cdr3_nt: TGTGCCAGCAGCCGGGACAGCCAAGAGACCCAGTACTTC; cdr3_aa: CASSRDSQETQYF; clone_size: once; v_call: TRBV2; d_call: TRBD1; j_call: TRBJ2-5